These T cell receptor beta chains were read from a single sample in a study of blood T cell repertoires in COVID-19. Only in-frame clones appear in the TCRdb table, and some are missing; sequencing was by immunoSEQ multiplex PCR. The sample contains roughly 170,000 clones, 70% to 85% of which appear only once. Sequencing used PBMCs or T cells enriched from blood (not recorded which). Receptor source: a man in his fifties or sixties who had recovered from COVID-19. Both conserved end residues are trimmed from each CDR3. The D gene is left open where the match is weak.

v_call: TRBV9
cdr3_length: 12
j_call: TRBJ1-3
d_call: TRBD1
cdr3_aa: ASTRTGTGNTIY

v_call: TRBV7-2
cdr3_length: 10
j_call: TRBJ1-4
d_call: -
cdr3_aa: ASSLGGEKLF

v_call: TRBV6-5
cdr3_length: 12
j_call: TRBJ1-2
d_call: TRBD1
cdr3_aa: ASSYSGQPYGYT

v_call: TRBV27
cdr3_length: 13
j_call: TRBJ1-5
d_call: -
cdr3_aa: ASRPMAVSNQPQH

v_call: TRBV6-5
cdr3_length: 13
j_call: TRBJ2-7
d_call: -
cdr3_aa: ACGGSEPAPGEQY

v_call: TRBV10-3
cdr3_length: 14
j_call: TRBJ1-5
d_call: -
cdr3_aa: AISESMGGAASPQH

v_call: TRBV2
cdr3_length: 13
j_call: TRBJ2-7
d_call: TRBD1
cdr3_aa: ASSKHGTGAYEQY

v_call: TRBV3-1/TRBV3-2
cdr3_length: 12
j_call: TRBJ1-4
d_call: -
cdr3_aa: ASSPGRDNEKLF

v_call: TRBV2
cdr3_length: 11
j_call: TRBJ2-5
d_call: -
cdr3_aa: ASSVAGRGTQY

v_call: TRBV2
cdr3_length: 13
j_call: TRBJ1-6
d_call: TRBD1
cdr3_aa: ASSGGQGYNSPLH

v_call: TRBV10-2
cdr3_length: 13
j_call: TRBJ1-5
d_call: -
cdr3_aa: ASASSDSYNQPQH

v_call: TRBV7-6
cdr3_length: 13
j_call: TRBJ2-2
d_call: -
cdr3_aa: ASSLIITGSGELF

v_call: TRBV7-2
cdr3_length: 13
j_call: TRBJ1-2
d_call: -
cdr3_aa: ASSEGGDIGDGYT

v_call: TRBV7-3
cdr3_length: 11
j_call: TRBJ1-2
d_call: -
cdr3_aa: ASRYDRNYGYT

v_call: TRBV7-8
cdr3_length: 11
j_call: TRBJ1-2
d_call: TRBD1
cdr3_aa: ASSPRTGVRSR

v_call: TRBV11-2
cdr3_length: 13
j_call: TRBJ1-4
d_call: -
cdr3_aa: ASSLLSGLGEKLF

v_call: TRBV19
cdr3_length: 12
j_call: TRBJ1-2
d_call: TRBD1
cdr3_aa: ASSIFGQGYGYT

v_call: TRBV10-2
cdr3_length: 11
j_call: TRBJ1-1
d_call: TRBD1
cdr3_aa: ASSSGTVAEAF

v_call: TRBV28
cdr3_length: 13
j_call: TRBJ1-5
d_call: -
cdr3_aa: ASTGGGGSNQPQH

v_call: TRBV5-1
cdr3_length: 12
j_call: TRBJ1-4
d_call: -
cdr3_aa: ASSLDRPNEKLF

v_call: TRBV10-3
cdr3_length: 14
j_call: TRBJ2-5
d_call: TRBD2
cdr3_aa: AISARVAGGQETQY

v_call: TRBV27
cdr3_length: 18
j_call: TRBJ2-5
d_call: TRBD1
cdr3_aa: ASSLWGLGQGAESQEAQY

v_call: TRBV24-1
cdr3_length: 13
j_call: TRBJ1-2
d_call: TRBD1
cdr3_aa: ATRPPGQGIYGYT

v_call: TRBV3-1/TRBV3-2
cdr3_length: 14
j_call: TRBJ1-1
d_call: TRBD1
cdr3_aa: ASSPRGDRGLTEAF

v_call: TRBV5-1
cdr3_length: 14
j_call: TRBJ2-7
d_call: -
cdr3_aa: ASSRLVVSGSYEQY

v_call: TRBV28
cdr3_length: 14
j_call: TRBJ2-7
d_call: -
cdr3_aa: ASSPRGRGLIYEQY

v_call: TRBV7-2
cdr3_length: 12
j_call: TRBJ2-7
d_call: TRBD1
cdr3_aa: ASSLNRGLYEQY

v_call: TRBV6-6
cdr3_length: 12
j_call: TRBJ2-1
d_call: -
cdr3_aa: ASSHGTPETEQF

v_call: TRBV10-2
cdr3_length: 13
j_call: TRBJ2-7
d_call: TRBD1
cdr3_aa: ASRTGGWGSYEQY

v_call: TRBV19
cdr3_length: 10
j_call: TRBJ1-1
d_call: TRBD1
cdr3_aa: ATIGTVREAF

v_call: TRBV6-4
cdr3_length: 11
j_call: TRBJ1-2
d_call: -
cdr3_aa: ASSPGGFYGYT

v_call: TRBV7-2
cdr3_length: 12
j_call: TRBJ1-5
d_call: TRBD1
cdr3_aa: ASSSGQGNQPQH

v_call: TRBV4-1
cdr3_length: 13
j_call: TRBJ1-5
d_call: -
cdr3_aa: ASSQDSTEGQPQH

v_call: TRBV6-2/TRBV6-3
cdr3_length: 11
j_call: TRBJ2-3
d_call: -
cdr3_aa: ASSYFITDTQY

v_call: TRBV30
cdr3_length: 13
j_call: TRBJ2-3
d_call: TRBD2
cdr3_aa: AWSLSGGPGDTQY

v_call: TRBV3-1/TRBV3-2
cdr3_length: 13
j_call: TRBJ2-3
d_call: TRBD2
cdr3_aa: ASSQGTSGTDTQY

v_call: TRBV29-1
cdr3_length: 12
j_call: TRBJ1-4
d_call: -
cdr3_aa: SVHLEGRGEKLF

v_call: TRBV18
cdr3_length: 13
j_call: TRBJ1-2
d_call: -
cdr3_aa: ASSPRAALAYGYT

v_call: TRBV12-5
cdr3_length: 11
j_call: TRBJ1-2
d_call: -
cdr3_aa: ASGPPPGFGYT

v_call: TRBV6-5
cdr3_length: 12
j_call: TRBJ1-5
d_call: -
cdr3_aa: ASIFKGGNQPQH

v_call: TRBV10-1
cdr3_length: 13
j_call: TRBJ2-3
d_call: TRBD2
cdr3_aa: ASSEAGGRTDTQY

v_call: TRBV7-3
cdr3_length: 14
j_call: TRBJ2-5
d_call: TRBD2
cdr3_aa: ASSAEGAGAGRGQY

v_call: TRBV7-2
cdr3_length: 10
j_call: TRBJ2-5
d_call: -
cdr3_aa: ASSPYQETQY

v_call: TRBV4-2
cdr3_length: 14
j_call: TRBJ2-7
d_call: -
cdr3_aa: ASSQDSLGTFYEQY

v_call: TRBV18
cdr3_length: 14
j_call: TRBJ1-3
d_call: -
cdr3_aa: ASSQTGSLSGNTIY

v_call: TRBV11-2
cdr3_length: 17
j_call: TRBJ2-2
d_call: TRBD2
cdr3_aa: ASSRPWTSGGANTGELF

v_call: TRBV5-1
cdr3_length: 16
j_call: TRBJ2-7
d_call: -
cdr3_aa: ASSLDFLGLPSSYEQY

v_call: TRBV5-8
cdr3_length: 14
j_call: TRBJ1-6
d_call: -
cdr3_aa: ASSLLVRVRNSPLH

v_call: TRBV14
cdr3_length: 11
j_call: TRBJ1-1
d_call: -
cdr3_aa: ASSPGPFGEAF

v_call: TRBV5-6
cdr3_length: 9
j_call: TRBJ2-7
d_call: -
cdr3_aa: ASSLSNEQY